This TCR beta chain was observed in a study of T cells in Graves' hyperthyroidism and ophthalmopathy (dated by TCRdb to the late 2010s). Study-wide context: Peripheral blood was sampled at the time of initial diagnosis, prior to any treatment. Following sampling, methimazole starting at 30 mg daily was given to hyperthyroidism patients, and high-dose intravenous methylprednisolone was given to ophthalmopathy patients. To identify distinguishing TCR V-J signatures, a discovery cohort of 90 to 100 patients was used, comprising fewer than 45 with Graves' ophthalmopathy and some 60 with stable Graves' hyperthyroidism. The study also compared thyroid tissue and blood T-cell repertoires from 6 or 7 Graves' hyperthyroidism patients. The paper reports TCR Vbeta CDR3 sequencing of about 140 peripheral blood samples: around 41 ophthalmopathy, fewer than 80 hyperthyroidism and approximately 17 progressor patients. Prospective prediction of ophthalmopathy was tested in an independent validation cohort of 18 to 20 hyperthyroidism patients and some 17 patients who later progressed to ophthalmopathy. The 100 discovery patients were randomly divided into training and test sets at a 7:3 ratio. Points the paper makes about the study in general: In cross-validation, a model built on a 13 V-J signature told ophthalmopathy apart from stable hyperthyroidism with under 90% sensitivity and roughly 82% specificity, and in testing the same model reached 80%/75%. Blood samples also contained most of the expanded thyroid clonotypes (frequency above 0.001), which suggests that blood repertoires may reflect thyroid immune responses. Sample size was not statistically predetermined, and investigators were not blinded to group allocation. During validation, the model predicted progression to ophthalmopathy a median of roughly 7.1 months ahead of onset, with more than 60% sensitivity and around 72% specificity.

From its cysteine to its phenylalanine, the CDR3 spans 14 amino acids. Only the CDR3 DNA stays, 42 bases, in frame from base 1. The CDR1 and CDR2 encoded by the germline V gene are MDHEN and SYDVKM. V and J are truncated by 2 bases and 4 bases respectively, leaving an intervening sequence of 8 bases. Amplification of TCR beta CDR3 regions was carried out from RNA transcripts. The first round of RT-PCR for the TCR CDR3 was performed with the HTBI primer set and the Qiagen OneStep RT-PCR kit. A second multiplex PCR round built the libraries, followed by size selection and purification. Sequencing of the libraries was done on an Illumina HiSeq2000 using paired-end 100 bp reads. The study's own analysis went as follows. Raw data were processed with SOAPnuke, discarding reads with adapters, uncalled bases, mean Phred below 15, or no exact constant-primer or identifier match. High-quality paired reads were merged with COPE v1.2.5, and unique nucleotide sequences were defined as clonotypes. MiTCR v1.1 was used to align the clonotypes against IMGT TRBV, TRBD and TRBJ reference segments. The analysis was restricted to V-J combinations with a frequency above 0.0001, which together covered about 99% of the repertoires. The TCS score was defined as F50 (clonal expansion) divided by E x V (chaos), with BLOSUM62-based TCRdist calculated between CDR3 peptides within each V-J. Welch's t-statistics and random forest reduced around 510 V-J features to 13, which were used in a naive Bayes classifier (R e1071). TCRdb reprocessed the public reads (quality trimming at Q25 with fastp, clone calling with MiXCR) and kept in-frame beta chains. Rows matching on CDR3 protein sequence are summarized as one entry with the most common DNA and genes. These V and J calls derive from TCRdb rather than the authors' analysis. The sample has some 460,000 distinct CDR3 sequences on record, 15% to 18% of them singletons. Of the sample, roughly 14% is held by the ten largest clones.

Many counts were recorded for this clonotype. Its recognized antigen is unknown. It has no much larger one-base neighbor in the sample; base qualities were not kept. Stable Graves' hyperthyroidism was defined as no progression to ophthalmopathy during 18 months of follow-up. Hyperthyroidism patients were newly diagnosed, with disease duration under 2 months, and aged 18 to 65 years. Any patient with an uncontrolled infection, another autoimmune disease, pregnancy or lactation was excluded. Diagnoses were established on the basis of clinical symptoms, serum thyroxine and TRAb, thyroid ultrasound, and orbital computed tomography. Ficoll-Paque density gradient centrifugation was used to isolate PBMCs from 9.5 to 10 ml of fresh peripheral blood. Total RNA was extracted using Trizol reagent, and RNA quality was assessed on an Agilent 2100 Bioanalyzer.

The clonotype originates from a woman aged 18-35 years with Graves' hyperthyroidism. The chain uses TRBV28 and TRBJ2-2; the D gene is perhaps TRBD1, on 6 matching bases. Sequencing used blood. The base sequence is TGTGCCAGCAGTTTACAGGGGTTCACCGGGGAGCTGTTTTTT. Its protein product is CASSLQGFTGELFF.